This TCR beta chain was sequenced during a study of blood T cell repertoires in COVID-19. Turning to the study itself: Samples came from the United States, Italy and Spain, spanning acute and convalescent COVID-19. The cDNA or gDNA used as material had been derived from T cells, B-cell-depleted T cells, or PBMCs.

Original processing methods: From reference gene primer amplification, estimates of nucleated cell counts were derived. Sequencing was performed with immunoSEQ multiplex PCR; in TCRdb, only in-frame clones are kept and a portion is missing. The DNA gave D and trimming, while V, J and clone size come from that table. The sample has about 110,000 clones, approximately 81% seen once. This TCR was recovered from a human donor in a cohort sampled during active COVID-19. The material sequenced was peripheral blood.

CDR3 residues: CASSRKGTSGMNAGDTQYF. The CDR3, as DNA: TGTGCCAGCAGCCGGAAAGGGACTAGCGGGATGAACGCGGGTGATACGCAGTATTTT. This chain connects TRBV7-3 to TRBJ2-3, with 13 bases fitting TRBD2. Germline V gene data show CDR1 as SGHTA and CDR2 as FQGTGA. The V gene end was trimmed by 5 bases and the J gene end by 6 bases; junction bases not matched to a gene: 17. CDR3 size: 19 residues.